This entry is about one T cell receptor (beta chain). Assay: immunoSEQ multiplex PCR; the TCRdb copy retains only in-frame clones and omits some. The table records 260,000 or so clones, just over 85% of them present only once. There are 15 residues in the CDR3. Per germline, CDR1 MRHNA and CDR2 SNTAGT. V lost 3 bases and J lost 4; bases outside the gene matches: 4. Recruits, aged roughly 18 to 100 years, lived in some 25 US areas. Which cohort a participant joined came from the clinical history participants gave. This sample stems from a study of blood T cell repertoires in COVID-19. This sequence was found in a man between 18 and 29 years old who had recovered from COVID-19. The sample taken for sequencing was PBMCs or T cells enriched from blood (not recorded which). The gene calls are TRBV6-4 and TRBJ1-5; the match to TRBD1 covers 9 bases. CDR3: CASSEGQGMNQPQHF. The DNA of the CDR3 is TGTGCCAGCAGTGAAGGACAGGGGATGAATCAGCCCCAGCATTTT.